These T cell receptor beta chains were read from a single sample in a study of regulatory T cells in long-lasting Graves disease. TCRdb passed the multiplex PCR reads through MiXCR, listing each CDR3 protein once. This sample yields some 450,000 distinct CDR3 sequences, of which about a sixth are seen a single time; about 10% belongs to the top ten. The same sample was also used in a study of T cells in Graves' hyperthyroidism and ophthalmopathy.

This sample comprised peripheral blood mononuclear cells (PBMCs), obtained at new diagnosis, from a patient treated with antithyroid drugs. These receptors all stem from a woman younger than 45 with Graves disease. Both conserved end residues are part of each CDR3. A D gene is named only where the DNA matches it firmly. The size of a clone is reported for some rows only, either as once, few or many, or as a class for expanded clones.

TRBD2	TRBV12-3/TRBV12-4	many	TRBJ2-5	CASRPAGVETQYF	TGTGCCAGCAGACCAGCGGGAGTGGAGACCCAGTACTTC
TRBD2	TRBV20-1	many	TRBJ2-3	CSARDWASGRMTDTQYF	TGCAGTGCTAGAGATTGGGCTAGCGGGAGGATGACAGATACGCAGTATTTT
TRBD2	TRBV6-5	many	TRBJ2-7	CASSYPGGVSYEQYF	TGTGCCAGCAGTTACCCCGGGGGGGTCTCCTACGAGCAGTACTTC
TRBD2	TRBV20-1	many	TRBJ2-3	CSALKLAGGLDTQYF	TGCAGTGCTCTGAAACTAGCGGGAGGGCTAGATACGCAGTATTTT
TRBD2	TRBV27	-	TRBJ2-1	CASSLSGREFRNEQFF	TGTGCCAGCAGTTTATCGGGGCGGGAGTTCCGCAATGAGCAGTTCTTC
TRBD2	TRBV20-1	few	TRBJ2-3	CSARNSGRDTQYF	TGCAGTGCTAGAAATAGCGGGAGAGATACGCAGTATTTT
-	TRBV12-3/TRBV12-4	many	TRBJ1-1	CASSFRITNPFF	TGTGCCAGCAGTTTTCGTATAACTAATCCTTTCTTT
-	TRBV6-9	once	TRBJ1-1	CASSYGGRKNTEAFF	TGTGCCAGCAGTTACGGGGGACGGAAGAACACTGAAGCTTTCTTT
TRBD1	TRBV29-1	few	TRBJ2-3	CSVGLTGKDTQYF	TGCAGCGTTGGTTTGACAGGGAAAGATACGCAGTATTTT
TRBD2	TRBV2	many	TRBJ2-3	CASPDQAASLGGADTQYF	TGTGCCAGCCCTGATCAAGCGGCCTCGTTGGGAGGGGCAGATACGCAGTATTTT
-	TRBV5-6	few	TRBJ1-3	CASSLPLSGNTIYF	TGTGCCAGCAGCTTACCCCTCTCTGGAAACACCATATATTTT